The 5 T cell receptor beta chains below all came from one sample that was sequenced in a study of identical twins. TCRdb analysed the 5' RACE reads with MiXCR anew, one entry per CDR3 protein. The profile shows just under 650,000 distinct CDR3 sequences, 7.1% of them singletons. These data also formed part of another study, on yellow fever vaccine responses in identical twins.

Sequencing used PBMCs. The receptors come from a woman between 18 and 29 years old in good health.

This clonotype has just a few counts. The rearrangement links TRBV20-1 to TRBJ2-3, with D possibly matching TRBD2 (5 bases). From germline, CDR1 is DFQATT and CDR2 SNEGSKA (reference sequence). V shed 0 bases and J shed 6 bases, with 10 bases lying between them. The CDR3 runs to 13 residues. In DNA form, the CDR3 reads TGCAGTGCTAGAGATACGGGGTTGGATACGCAGTATTTT. Its protein product is CSARDTGLDTQYF.

DNA of the CDR3: TGTGCCAGCAGAGCGACAGGCCGCACAGATACGCAGTATTTT. Its protein is CASRATGRTDTQYF. This chain connects TRBV25-1 to TRBJ2-3, with D perhaps matching TRBD1 (6 bases). Germline loops: CDR1 MGHDK, CDR2 SYGVNS. The CDR3 loop spans 14 amino acids. Trimming removed 6 bases from V and 1 base from J, with 11 bases in between.

This clonotype was counted between two and nine times. The chain uses TRBV14 and TRBJ1-1; D remains ambiguous. The germline CDR1 and CDR2 sequences are SGHDN and FVKESK. There are 13 residues in the CDR3. With 1 base removed from V and 5 bases from J, the gap between germline ends came to 8 bases. The CDR3 loop reads CASSQGRTTEAFF. In DNA, the CDR3 is TGTGCCAGCAGCCAAGGGCGGACTACTGAAGCTTTCTTT.

This clonotype showed up many times. The chain combines TRBV29-1 with TRBJ2-1; no reliable D call. The V end was cut by 4 bases, the J end by 6 bases, with 7 bases between. This CDR3 has 11 residues. Germline loops: CDR1 SQVTM, CDR2 ANQGSEA. The DNA for the CDR3 is TGCAGCGTTGTGGCAGTCAATGAGCAGTTCTTC. Encoded protein: CSVVAVNEQFF.

The chain recombines TRBV18 with TRBJ1-4; no firm D call. The CDR3 contains 15 residues. The V gene lost 2 bases and the J gene lost 8 bases, with 15 bases spanning the gap. Germline-derived CDR1 and CDR2 are KGHSH and LQKENI. CDR3 nucleotides: TGTGCCAGCTCACCATTGGTAGGGATCTTCGAAAAACTGTTTTTT. This encodes CASSPLVGIFEKLFF. Complete variable domain (other parts from reference TRBV18 and TRBJ1-4): NAGVMQNPRHLVRRRGQEARLRCSPMKGHSHVYWYRQLPEEGLKFMVYLQKENIIDESGMPKERFSAEFPKEGPSILRIQQVVRGDSAAYFCASSPLVGIFEKLFFGSGTQLSVL.